This T cell receptor (beta chain) is drawn from a study of cytomegalovirus exposure and HLA in healthy donors. Whole-study results and caveats: In a later analysis, specific HLA alleles were associated with around 17,000 TCR beta sequences at a 0.05 false discovery rate.

Of note for this clone: Its antigen is not identified.

The PCR had 60 Vbeta and 13 Jbeta primers. Methods used by the authors: Per a later analysis, the number of unique TCR beta chains was around 80 million, of which around 9.9 million were shared. The table came from immunoSEQ multiplex PCR; TCRdb's copy has only in-frame clones and leaves some out. V and J calls plus clone size are reproduced from that table; the DNA served to infer D and trimming. In the table there are about 130,000 clones, less than 85% of which are singletons. Germline CDR1 is SQVTM and CDR2 is ANQGSEA. V lost 6 bases and J lost 6; bases outside the gene matches: 7. CDR3 length equals 13 residues.

The rearrangement links TRBV29-1 to TRBJ1-5; the match to TRBD1 covers 8 bases. The receptor was isolated from a woman aged 55-69 years in good health and CMV-seropositive. The sequenced sample was PBMCs. Here the CDR3 DNA reads TGCAGCGTACTACAGGGGGTAGGTCAGCCCCAGCATTTT. It encodes CSVLQGVGQPQHF.